This T cell receptor (beta chain) stems from a study of response to subunit inactivated influenza vaccine. This clonotype was recorded a few times. The antigen is not known. Germline CDR1 reads MNHNS; CDR2 reads SASEGT. CDR3 size: 16 residues. The ends were cut back, 2 bases at V and 0 bases at J, with 11 bases in the middle. One entry per CDR3 protein, called by TCRdb with MiXCR from the RT-PCR reads. The data show 500,000 to 600,000 distinct CDR3 sequences, around 15% seen once. Findings and caveats of the study: Each seasonal flu vaccination may recruit only limited new T cells, authors suggested.

The source material was PBMCs from blood, sampled roughly 12 days after vaccination. The chain links TRBV6-1 to TRBJ2-1, with D perhaps given as TRBD1 or TRBD2 (5 bases each). The clonotype was recovered from a man aged 45-60 years who received an inactivated influenza vaccine. The CDR3 loop is CASSEIQGRSYNEQFF. The CDR3 nucleotides read TGTGCCAGCAGTGAAATTCAGGGACGCTCCTACAATGAGCAGTTCTTC.